These T cell receptor beta chains were read from a single sample in a study of shared clonotypes between healthy human individuals. Measured with immunoSEQ multiplex PCR; TCRdb has only the in-frame clones, and not every one. The table includes fewer than 2.5 million clones, roughly 93% detected once. Sequencing was performed on naive CD4+ T cells from PBMCs. The origin of the receptors is a man between 18 and 35 years old in good health. Some clones in this sample may be carry-over from other donors' samples. CDR3s include the opening cysteine and the closing phenylalanine or tryptophan. The D gene is left open where the match is weak. Only part of the rows carry a size: once, few, many, or a class if the clone is expanded.

j_call | d_call | clone_size | v_call | cdr3_nt | cdr3_aa
TRBJ1-2 | NA | NA | TRBV27 | TGTGCCAGCAGTTCTCGACAGTACCGGGGAGGCTACACCTTC | CASSSRQYRGGYTF
TRBJ1-5 | NA | NA | TRBV7-8 | TGTGCCAGCAGCTACTCGGAAGGGGTTAGCAATCAGCCCCAGCATTTT | CASSYSEGVSNQPQHF
TRBJ2-5 | NA | NA | TRBV6-1 | TGTGCCAGCAGTGAAGCGCTGGGTGGAGAGACCCAGTACTTC | CASSEALGGETQYF
TRBJ2-1 | NA | NA | TRBV12-2 | TGTGCAAGTCGCTTAGGGGGGGACTCCTACAATGAGCAGTTCTTC | CASRLGGDSYNEQFF
TRBJ1-2 | NA | NA | TRBV7-8 | TGTGCCAGCAGGGACCCTCCCGGTGGCTACACCTTC | CASRDPPGGYTF
TRBJ2-3 | TRBD1 | NA | TRBV5-1 | TGCGCCAGCAGTCGGACAGGACTTAGCACAGATACGCAGTATTTT | CASSRTGLSTDTQYF
TRBJ2-3 | TRBD2 | NA | TRBV9 | TGTGCCAGCAGCGTAGTAACTAGCGGGGGCCCTAGCACAGATACGCAGTATTTT | CASSVVTSGGPSTDTQYF
TRBJ2-7 | TRBD2 | once | TRBV5-4 | TGTGCCAGCAGCTCGCGTTCTCGGGGGGACGAGCAGTACTTC | CASSSRSRGDEQYF
TRBJ1-5 | NA | NA | TRBV27 | TGTGCCAGCAGTCTCCGGGACTCAGGTAATCAGCCCCAGCATTTT | CASSLRDSGNQPQHF
TRBJ2-1 | TRBD2 | NA | TRBV28 | TGTGCCAGCAGTCCCCAACTAGCGCCATTTAACAATGAGCAGTTCTTC | CASSPQLAPFNNEQFF
TRBJ2-5 | NA | NA | TRBV6-6 | TGTGCCTCCCGGAGAAGCCAAGAGACCCAGTACTTC | CASRRSQETQYF
TRBJ2-3 | NA | NA | TRBV5-5 | TGTGCCAGCAGCGAGTCAGGAGATACGCAGTATTTT | CASSESGDTQYF
TRBJ1-4 | TRBD1 | once | TRBV28 | TGTGCCAGCAGCCTAGGGCCCCAATCAGGGGGTGAAAAACTGTTTTTT | CASSLGPQSGGEKLFF
TRBJ1-1 | NA | NA | TRBV7-2 | TGTGCCAGCAGCCGCAGGGTTGCGGGGAACACTGAAGCTTTCTTT | CASSRRVAGNTEAFF
TRBJ2-1 | TRBD2 | NA | TRBV10-3 | TGTGCCATCAGCGTCGGGACTAGCGGGAACAATGAGCAGTTCTTC | CAISVGTSGNNEQFF
TRBJ2-7 | NA | NA | TRBV29-1 | TGCAGCGTTGAAGTTTCGACGGCGGGTAGTCGGTACTTC | CSVEVSTAGSRYF
TRBJ1-5 | NA | NA | TRBV7-3 | TGTGCCAGCAGCTCCCAAACACAGTCGCTAGGGCCCCAGCATTTT | CASSSQTQSLGPQHF
TRBJ2-7 | NA | NA | TRBV27 | TGTGCCAGCAGGGAAGTCGGGGAAGGCTACGAGCAGTACTTC | CASREVGEGYEQYF
TRBJ2-7 | NA | NA | TRBV9 | TGTGCCAGCAGCGTAGCCCCTTCTACAGGACCCTACGAGCAGTACTTC | CASSVAPSTGPYEQYF
TRBJ2-5 | TRBD2 | NA | TRBV19 | TGTGCCAGTAGCTGGGGCGGGACTAGCGGGCAAGAGACCCAGTACTTC | CASSWGGTSGQETQYF
TRBJ2-5 | NA | NA | TRBV28 | TGTGCCAGCACGGAACTAGCCCAGGAGACCCAGTACTTC | CASTELAQETQYF
TRBJ2-2 | NA | NA | TRBV7-9 | TGTGCCAGCAGCTTAATAATCTCCTGGGACCTCATGGACGGGGAGCTGTTTTTT | CASSLIISWDLMDGELFF
TRBJ1-4 | NA | NA | TRBV4-1 | TGCGCCAGCAGCCAAGTAGCTAGCCTGAGTGAAAAACTGTTTTTT | CASSQVASLSEKLFF
TRBJ2-3 | TRBD2 | NA | TRBV11-1 | TGTGCCAGCAGCTCGGGGACTAGCGGGGCGAGCACAGATACGCAGTATTTT | CASSSGTSGASTDTQYF
TRBJ1-1 | NA | NA | TRBV18 | TGTGCCAGCTCACCCCCAGGGGCCACTGAAGCTTTCTTT | CASSPPGATEAFF
TRBJ2-7 | NA | NA | TRBV6-5 | TGTGCCAGCAGTTATAGGCCGACCTACGAGCAGTACTTC | CASSYRPTYEQYF
TRBJ2-5 | NA | NA | TRBV21-1 | TGTGCCACCTCCTCGGCCGAGGAGACCCAGTACTTC | CATSSAEETQYF
TRBJ2-1 | TRBD1 | NA | TRBV5-1 | TGCGCCAGCAGCCCCCAGGGGGACAAATACAATGAGCAGTTCTTC | CASSPQGDKYNEQFF
TRBJ2-3 | NA | NA | TRBV30 | TGTGCCTCGGGACTCCCCCTCCATACGCAGTATTTT | CASGLPLHTQYF
TRBJ2-1 | TRBD2 | NA | TRBV7-9 | TGTGCCAGCAAGCCACTGACTAGCGGGAGTGGGAATGAGCAGTTCTTC | CASKPLTSGSGNEQFF
TRBJ2-2 | TRBD1 | once | TRBV5-4 | TGTGCCAGCAGCTTACCGGGACAGAAGAACACCGGGGAGCTGTTTTTT | CASSLPGQKNTGELFF
TRBJ2-3 | NA | NA | TRBV28 | TGTGCCAGCGGGGGGGCCAGCACAGATACGCAGTATTTT | CASGGASTDTQYF
TRBJ2-5 | TRBD2 | NA | TRBV18 | TGTGCCAGCTCACCACCGGCGGGAGGGCCGGGGGAGACCCAGTACTTC | CASSPPAGGPGETQYF
TRBJ2-7 | TRBD2 | NA | TRBV28 | TGTGCCAGCACTAGCGGGAGCATCAACGAGCAGTACTTC | CASTSGSINEQYF
TRBJ2-3 | NA | NA | TRBV7-4 | TGTGCCAGCAGCCCTTACACAGATACGCAGTATTTT | CASSPYTDTQYF
TRBJ2-4 | TRBD2 | NA | TRBV6-1 | TGTGCCAGCAGTGAAGGTTTGGGGCGGGGAGGGAACATTCAGTACTTC | CASSEGLGRGGNIQYF
TRBJ2-3 | NA | NA | TRBV28 | TGTGCCAGCAGTCGTACTAGCACAGATACGCAGTATTTT | CASSRTSTDTQYF
TRBJ2-3 | NA | NA | TRBV5-4 | TGCGCCAGCAGCCAAGGTCAGGGAGTTGTCACAGATACGCAGTATTTT | CASSQGQGVVTDTQYF
TRBJ1-1 | TRBD1 | NA | TRBV28 | TGTGCCAGCAGTCCCCCCCGGGACAGGACTGAAGCTTTCTTT | CASSPPRDRTEAFF
TRBJ2-2 | NA | NA | TRBV5-1 | TGCGCCAGCAGCTTGGTCACGGGGCTGAACACCGGGGAGCTGTTTTTT | CASSLVTGLNTGELFF
TRBJ2-7 | TRBD2 | NA | TRBV7-2 | TGTGCCAGCAGCCCGGGGGGAAGTACCTACGAGCAGTACTTC | CASSPGGSTYEQYF
TRBJ2-3 | TRBD1 | NA | TRBV5-8 | TGTGCCAGCAGCGCGACAGGGTTGGTCACAGATACGCAGTATTTT | CASSATGLVTDTQYF
TRBJ2-5 | TRBD2 | once | TRBV9 | TGTGCCAGCAGCGTCCTAGCGGGAGTCGAAGAGACCCAGTACTTC | CASSVLAGVEETQYF
TRBJ2-3 | NA | NA | TRBV5-1 | TGCGCCAGCAGCTTACGGGTGGCAGATACGCAGTATTTT | CASSLRVADTQYF
TRBJ1-5 | NA | NA | TRBV6-1 | TGTGCCAGCAGTTGGGAGTCCAGCAATCAGCCCCAGCATTTT | CASSWESSNQPQHF
TRBJ2-2 | TRBD2 | NA | TRBV27 | TGTGCCAGCAGTTTATTGGGACTAGATAACGGGGAGCTGTTTTTT | CASSLLGLDNGELFF
TRBJ1-4 | NA | NA | TRBV6-1 | TGTGCCAGCAGTGATAACGGGCGGGATGAAAAACTGTTTTTT | CASSDNGRDEKLFF
TRBJ1-1 | NA | few | TRBV6-6 | TGTGCCAGCCGCTCAGGCGGGGCTTTCTTT | CASRSGGAFF
TRBJ2-7 | NA | once | TRBV11-2 | TGTGCCAGCAGCTTAGGTTACAGGGGAGGGGAACTCTCCTACGAGCAGTACTTC | CASSLGYRGGELSYEQYF
TRBJ1-1 | NA | NA | TRBV25-1 | TGTGCCAGCGGGGGTCCTACCGGGAACACTGAAGCTTTCTTT | CASGGPTGNTEAFF
TRBJ2-2 | TRBD1 | NA | TRBV12-5 | TGTGCTAGTGGTTCGCCAGACAGGGGGGACACCGGGGAGCTGTTTTTT | CASGSPDRGDTGELFF